These 14 T cell receptor beta chains came from one sample sequenced in a study of blood T cell repertoires in COVID-19. The data were produced by immunoSEQ multiplex PCR, yet TCRdb's version contains in-frame clones alone and is incomplete. The table lists roughly 120,000 clones, around 83% of them singletons. The specimen was peripheral blood. The receptors originated from a woman at least 80 years old with active or convalescent COVID-19.

The V gene is TRBV10-3, the J gene TRBJ1-4, with D uncertain. CDR1 ENHRY and CDR2 SYGVKD come from the germline V gene. Trimming took 7 bases from V and 10 from J, leaving 16 bases between them. The CDR3 is 13 amino acids. The CDR3 nucleotides are TGTGCCATCACAGAAACCGGGGAGGGAAAACTGTTTTTT. Translating it yields CAITETGEGKLFF.

J is TRBJ1-5 and V is TRBV27; TRBD1 agrees at 9 bases. Germline V lookup: CDR1 MNHEY, CDR2 SMNVEV (reference sequence). Trimming at V came to 3 bases and at J to 4 bases, leaving 10 bases not matched to a gene. This CDR3 contains 17 residues. CDR3 protein: CASSFLQPGQGNQPQHF. DNA of the CDR3: TGTGCCAGCAGTTTTTTGCAACCGGGACAGGGAAATCAGCCCCAGCATTTT.

The chain has TRBV19 and TRBJ2-1, with 8 bases that match TRBD1. This CDR3 comprises 16 residues. Germline V lookup: CDR1 LNHDA, CDR2 SQIVND (reference sequence). V lost 3 bases and J lost 3; bases outside the gene matches: 7. The CDR3 sequence: CASSIVDRGYYNEQFF. As DNA, the CDR3 is TGTGCCAGTAGTATCGTTGACAGGGGATACTACAATGAGCAGTTCTTC.

The V and J genes are TRBV28 and TRBJ1-1; 8 positions agree with TRBD1. V lost 4 bases, J lost 1 base, and 5 bases stayed unmatched. Per germline, CDR1 MDHEN and CDR2 SYDVKM. The CDR3 loop spans 15 amino acids. CDR3 in amino acids: CASSSAGTGNTEAFF. CDR3 coding DNA: TGTGCCAGCAGTTCCGCCGGGACAGGGAACACTGAAGCTTTCTTT.

This sequence joins TRBV10-3 and TRBJ2-2; tentative D call: TRBD1 (6 bases). This CDR3 region has 13 residues. The germline gives CDR1 ENHRY, CDR2 SYGVKD. The V end lost 6 bases, the J end lost 6 bases, and 11 bases lay between the germline ends. The CDR3 here is CAIRPDRPGELFF. Here the CDR3 DNA reads TGTGCCATCAGGCCCGACAGGCCCGGGGAGCTGTTTTTT.

The chain carries TRBV5-1 and TRBJ2-7; 7 bases map to TRBD2. The CDR3 extends over 17 amino acids. J was trimmed by 0 bases and V by 1 base; bases with no gene match: 10. In germline, CDR1 is SGHRS, CDR2 YFSETQ. CDR3 amino acids: CASSLFGASGNSYEQYF. The CDR3 nucleotides are TGCGCCAGCAGCTTGTTCGGCGCTAGCGGTAACTCCTACGAGCAGTACTTC.

The J gene is TRBJ2-5, the V gene TRBV24-1, with D uncertain. The V end lost 6 bases, the J end lost 2 bases, and 9 bases lay between the germline ends. This CDR3 is 13 amino acids long. Germline CDR1 and CDR2: KGHDR and SFDVKD. The CDR3 region has the DNA TGTGCCACCAGTCCAGCAGGACAAGAGACCCAGTACTTC. Translated: CATSPAGQETQYF.

This clone is a singleton in its sample. The V call is TRBV7-9, the J call TRBJ2-7; 9 nucleotides align to TRBD2. CDR1 is SEHNR and CDR2 is FQNEAQ in the germline V gene (reference sequence). After removal of 0 bases from V and 2 bases from J, the junction contained 5 bases not matched to a gene. CDR3 length equals 16 residues. The CDR3 coding sequence is TGTGCCAGCAGCTTAGCGGCGGGAGGGCGAACCTACGAGCAGTACTTC. This gives the protein CASSLAAGGRTYEQYF. The full variable domain, with the rest looked up from reference TRBV7-9 and TRBJ2-7, is DTGVSQNPRHKITKRGQNVTFRCDPISEHNRLYWYRQTLGQGPEFLTYFQNEAQLEKSRLLSDRFSAERPKGSFSTLEIQRTEQGDSAMYLCASSLAAGGRTYEQYFGPGTRLTVT.

On this clone itself: The junction does not match germline at one end; this may be a read error. The V and J genes are TRBV4-2 and TRBJ1-1; possibly TRBD1 for D (6 bases). Germline V gene sequence: CDR1 LGHNA, CDR2 YNFKEQ. This CDR3 region has 15 residues. This chain's CDR3 is CASSPSYDRPLGPSF. As DNA, the CDR3 is TGTGCCAGCAGCCCGAGTTACGACAGGCCCTTGGGACCTTCCTTT.

This clone occurred once. The CDR3 region is CASSPTSGSHSPPKQYF. CDR3 sequence (DNA): TGTGCCAGCAGCCCAACTAGCGGGAGCCATTCCCCCCCTAAGCAGTACTTC. V is TRBV3-1 (or the pseudogene TRBV3-2) and J is TRBJ2-7, with 11 bases aligning to TRBD2. Germline-derived CDR1 and CDR2 are LGHDT and YNNKEL (reference sequence). Trimming removed 4 bases from V and 8 bases from J; junction bases left unmatched: 16. The CDR3 is 17 amino acids.

The chain combines TRBV19 with TRBJ1-1, with D perhaps matching TRBD1 (6 bases). Germline CDR1 reads LNHDA; CDR2 reads SQIVND (reference sequence). V lost 5 bases to trimming and J lost 4 bases, with 11 bases between them. This CDR3 is built from 13 residues. As DNA, the CDR3 is TGTGCCAGTAGTGAACAGGGTGGCACTGAAGCTTTCTTT. This translates into CASSEQGGTEAFF.

The chain joins TRBV7-2 to TRBJ2-7; D is undetermined. V was shortened by 0 bases and J by 2 bases, with 5 bases between the two germline ends. This CDR3 is 13 amino acids long. The germline gives CDR1 SGHTA, CDR2 FQGNSA. This chain's CDR3 is CASSLAQTYEQYF. In nucleotides, the CDR3 is TGTGCCAGCAGCTTAGCACAGACCTACGAGCAGTACTTC.

This chain connects TRBV12-3 or TRBV12-4 to TRBJ2-2; the D gene is possibly TRBD1 (6 bases). The V gene lost 10 bases and the J gene lost 6 bases, with 9 bases spanning the gap. CDR3 length equals 11 residues. The CDR3 loop reads CATQGPGELFF. CDR3 DNA sequence: TGTGCCACCCAGGGGCCCGGGGAGCTGTTTTTT.

This clone was counted a single time. V and J are TRBV28 and TRBJ2-7; D perhaps matches TRBD1 (8 bases). Germline CDR1 MDHEN, CDR2 SYDVKM. V shed 2 bases and J shed 6 bases, with 14 bases lying between them. The CDR3 is made up of 14 amino acids. CDR3 sequence: CASSLTGGVSEQYF. DNA of the CDR3: TGTGCCAGCAGTTTAACAGGGGGGGTATCCGAGCAGTACTTC.